A selection of T cell receptor beta chains follows, all from one sample in a study of blood T cell repertoires in COVID-19. The repertoire was sequenced with immunoSEQ multiplex PCR; TCRdb's copy has only in-frame clones and lacks some. There are about 130,000 clones in the sample; 75% to 90% occur only once, and 35% to 55% lies in the top ten. The sequenced material came from peripheral blood. The receptor source for this set is a human donor in a cohort sampled during active COVID-19. Both conserved end residues are part of each CDR3. A D gene is named only where the DNA matches it firmly. Not all rows give a size; the values are once, few, many and, for expanded clones, a class.

J gene | V gene | clone size | D gene | CDR3 DNA | CDR3 protein
TRBJ2-1 | TRBV11-1 | - | - | TGTGCCAGCAGCACGACTAGGGGGGGCTATGAGCAGTTCTTC | CASSTTRGGYEQFF
TRBJ2-2 | TRBV19 | once | - | TGTGCCAGCACCCAGTCGCAGGGAGGCTCCGGGGAGCTGTTTTTT | CASTQSQGGSGELFF
TRBJ1-2 | TRBV7-9 | - | TRBD1 | TGTGCCAGCAGCTTAGAAGGGACAGGGGGCGCCTATGGCTACACCTTC | CASSLEGTGGAYGYTF
TRBJ1-1 | TRBV19 | - | - | TGTGCCAGTAGGGACGACAGGAACCTTGAAGCTTTCTTT | CASRDDRNLEAFF
TRBJ1-6 | TRBV14 | once | - | TGTGCCAGCAGAGACAGGCCAATTAATTCACCCCTCCACTTT | CASRDRPINSPLHF
TRBJ2-1 | TRBV6-5 | - | TRBD2 | TGTGCCAGCAGGCCCGGACTAGCGCCCCACAATGAGCAGTTCTTC | CASRPGLAPHNEQFF
TRBJ1-2 | TRBV7-2 | - | - | TGTGCCAGCAGCTCCCGGGGGGGGCGCGACTATGGCTACACCTTC | CASSSRGGRDYGYTF
TRBJ1-4 | TRBV27 | - | - | TGTGCCAGCAGTCTAGGCCAGGGGCCCAATGAAAAACTGTTTTTT | CASSLGQGPNEKLFF
TRBJ2-5 | TRBV20-1 | - | - | TGCAGTGCTAGTTATGGGGGCGCCCAAGAGACCCAGTACTTC | CSASYGGAQETQYF
TRBJ1-5 | TRBV18 | - | - | TGTGCCAGCTCACTGGAGCGAGGGCTCAATCAGCCCCAGCATTTT | CASSLERGLNQPQHF
TRBJ2-7 | TRBV4-1 | - | TRBD1 | TGCGCCAGCGCCGCCGGGACAGGGATGTACGAGCAGTACTTC | CASAAGTGMYEQYF
TRBJ2-5 | TRBV23-1 | - | - | TGCGCCAGCAGCCAGCTCGGAAATGGGCCCCAGTACTTC | CASSQLGNGPQYF
TRBJ2-3 | TRBV7-2 | - | TRBD2 | TGTGCCAGCAGCTTAGGAGCGGGGAGAACAGATACGCAGTATTTT | CASSLGAGRTDTQYF
TRBJ1-2 | TRBV29-1 | - | - | TGCAGCGTTACATCGGGGACTAACTATGGCTACACCTTC | CSVTSGTNYGYTF
TRBJ2-2 | TRBV7-3 | - | TRBD2 | TGTGCCAGCAGCTCCGGGACTAGCGGGTACACCGGGGAGCTGTTTTTT | CASSSGTSGYTGELFF
TRBJ2-2 | TRBV5-5 | - | TRBD2 | TGTGCCAGCAGGTTCCGACTAGCGGGAGGCTCCGGGGAGCTGTTTTTT | CASRFRLAGGSGELFF
TRBJ2-1 | TRBV5-1 | - | - | TGCGCCAGCAGCCCCTCCCTGAGACAGGTCCACAATGAGCAGTTCTTC | CASSPSLRQVHNEQFF
TRBJ2-7 | TRBV2 | - | - | TGTGCCAGCAGACCAGACAGTCCCTACGAGCAGTACTTC | CASRPDSPYEQYF
TRBJ1-5 | TRBV6-6 | - | TRBD1 | TGTGCCAGCAGTGCCGGGACAGGGAACAATCAGCCCCAGCATTTT | CASSAGTGNNQPQHF
TRBJ2-3 | TRBV19 | - | TRBD2 | TGTGCCAGTAATGGACTAGCGGCAACAGATACGCAGTATTTT | CASNGLAATDTQYF
TRBJ2-2 | TRBV9 | - | TRBD2 | TGTGCCAGCAGCGCGGGGAGGTGGGCTAGCGGGCCGCACGGGGAGCTGTTTTTT | CASSAGRWASGPHGELFF
TRBJ1-1 | TRBV12-5 | - | - | TGTGCTAGTGGTCCTGGAGATACGAACACTGAAGCTTTCTTT | CASGPGDTNTEAFF
TRBJ2-5 | TRBV24-1 | - | - | TGTGCCACCAGTGACCCTGGTGGAGGGGAGACCCAGTACTTC | CATSDPGGGETQYF
TRBJ2-2 | TRBV7-2 | - | - | TGTGCCAGCAGCCCTAGATGGAACACCGGGGAGCTGTTTTTT | CASSPRWNTGELFF
TRBJ1-5 | TRBV2 | - | - | TGTGCCAGCAGTGGGGGGGGCTATAGCAATCAGCCCCAGCATTTT | CASSGGGYSNQPQHF
TRBJ2-6 | TRBV12-5 | few | - | TGTGCTAGTGGTTTGGTTCAGGGCCTTCTTGGGGCCAACGTCCTGACTTTC | CASGLVQGLLGANVLTF
TRBJ1-2 | TRBV27 | - | TRBD1 | TGTGCCAGCAGTATGACAGGGGCGGCGTACTATGGCTACACCTTC | CASSMTGAAYYGYTF
TRBJ1-2 | TRBV19 | - | TRBD1 | TGTGCCAGTACCCCCGGACAGGGAACGTCTGGCTACACCTTC | CASTPGQGTSGYTF
TRBJ2-5 | TRBV2 | many | TRBD1 | TGTGCCACCTATTACGACAGGGACCAAGAGACCCAGTACTTC | CATYYDRDQETQYF
TRBJ2-1 | TRBV7-7 | - | - | TGTGCTAGCAGCCCTACAGGGCAATTTACAAAGAAGCAGTTCTTC | CASSPTGQFTKKQFF
TRBJ1-6 | TRBV19 | - | - | TGTGCCAGTAGTACGGACAGAAATTCACCCCTCCACTTT | CASSTDRNSPLHF
TRBJ2-3 | TRBV25-1 | - | TRBD1 | TGTGCCAGCAGTGAATATGGCAGGGGGACAGATACGCAGTATTTT | CASSEYGRGTDTQYF
TRBJ1-2 | TRBV7-9 | - | - | TGTGCCAGCAGCTTAACAGGGTCCTATGGCTACACCTTC | CASSLTGSYGYTF
TRBJ1-2 | TRBV7-9 | - | - | TGTGCCAGCAGCCCGACCGGGTTCTATGGCTACACCTTC | CASSPTGFYGYTF
TRBJ1-1 | TRBV14 | - | - | TGTGCCAGCAGCCGGACATTCAACACTGAAGCTTTCTTT | CASSRTFNTEAFF
TRBJ1-1 | TRBV19 | - | - | TGTGCCACCCGACTTGAACACCGTACCCACACTGAAGCTTTCTTT | CATRLEHRTHTEAFF
TRBJ1-2 | TRBV11-2 | - | - | TGTGCCAGCAGCTTAGGGACAAAAGGAGACTACACCTTC | CASSLGTKGDYTF